This T cell receptor beta chain was sequenced in a study of control samples from healthy donors and cancer patients (TCRdb year 2020). In the germline V gene (reference sequence), CDR1 corresponds to LNHDA and CDR2 to SQIVND. Trimming accounts for 5 bases at V and 4 bases at J, while the number of junction bases matched to no gene is 5. CDR3 length: 14 amino acids, cysteine to phenylalanine. Kept here is only the CDR3 DNA, which spans 42 bases and is read in frame from base 1. Receptor amplification or capture employed the immunoSEQ multiplex PCR assay. What TCRdb holds here is the immuneACCESS table cut down to in-frame rearrangements. Part of the clones is not present; checked against another copy, under half of the missing clones reflect an unresolved V gene, and the others are unexplained. The table for this sample lists about 180,000 clones; 85% to 95% of them were counted only once. The ten largest clones take up 1.1% to 1.5% of the sample.

Regarding this clone: Its recognized antigen is unknown. Qualities for individual bases were not recorded, and no much larger clone is one base off.

The source of this sequence is a woman younger than 30 in good health. The chain couples TRBV19 to TRBJ1-2, and 9 bases in between align with TRBD1. Sequencing was performed on blood. For the CDR3, the sequence is CASSLPGQGYGYTF. The nucleotide sequence reads as follows: TGTGCCAGTAGTCTTCCGGGACAGGGCTATGGCTACACCTTC. The CDR3 plus the reference TRBV19 and TRBJ1-2 genes for the other parts give the full variable domain: DGGITQSPKYLFRKEGQNVTLSCEQNLNHDAMYWYRQDPGQGLRLIYYSQIVNDFQKGDIAEGYSVSREKKESFPLTVTSAQKNPTAFYLCASSLPGQGYGYTFGSGTRLTVV.